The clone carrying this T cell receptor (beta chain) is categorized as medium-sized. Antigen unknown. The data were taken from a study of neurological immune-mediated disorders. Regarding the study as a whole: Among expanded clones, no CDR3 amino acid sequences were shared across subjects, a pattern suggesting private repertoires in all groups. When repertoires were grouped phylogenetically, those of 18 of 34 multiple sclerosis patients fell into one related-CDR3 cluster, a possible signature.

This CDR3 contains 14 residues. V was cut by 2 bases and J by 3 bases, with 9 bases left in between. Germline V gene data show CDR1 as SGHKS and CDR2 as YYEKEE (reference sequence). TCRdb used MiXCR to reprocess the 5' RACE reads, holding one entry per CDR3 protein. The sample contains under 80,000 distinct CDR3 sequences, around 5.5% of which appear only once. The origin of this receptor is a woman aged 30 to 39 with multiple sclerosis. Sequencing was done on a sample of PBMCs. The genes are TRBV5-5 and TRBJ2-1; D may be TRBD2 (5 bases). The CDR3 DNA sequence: TGTGCCAGCAGCTTCAGCGGCAACTACAATGAGCAGTTCTTC. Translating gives CASSFSGNYNEQFF. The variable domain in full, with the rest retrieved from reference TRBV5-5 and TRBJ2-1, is DAGVTQSPTHLIKTRGQQVTLRCSPISGHKSVSWYQQVLGQGPQFIFQYYEKEERGRGNFPDRFSARQFPNYSSELNVNALLLGDSALYLCASSFSGNYNEQFFGPGTRLTVL.